The 22 T cell receptor beta chains in this list originate from one sample, sequenced in a study of cytomegalovirus exposure and HLA in healthy donors. PCR employed 60 Vbeta and 13 Jbeta primers. Data came from immunoSEQ multiplex PCR; TCRdb stores just in-frame clones and leaves some out. The sample holds fewer than 60,000 clones. The sequenced sample consisted of PBMCs. These TCRs come from a woman in her thirties or forties in good health and CMV-seronegative.

This sequence joins TRBV19 and TRBJ1-4, with TRBD1 matching over 10 bases. CDR1 is LNHDA, CDR2 SQIVND, per germline (reference sequence). CDR3 size: 15 residues. After removal of 1 base from V and 5 bases from J, the junction contained 1 base not matched to a gene. CDR3 bases: TGTGCCAGTAGTATAGGACAGGGGGCGAATGAAAAACTGTTTTTT. It specifies CASSIGQGANEKLFF.

CDR3 in amino acids: CASSDRARANVLTF. The CDR3 region has the DNA TGTGCCAGCAGTGACAGGGCCCGGGCCAACGTCCTGACTTTC. The gene calls are TRBV28 and TRBJ2-6; 7 bases are a match to TRBD1. The CDR3 loop spans 14 amino acids. Germline lookup yields CDR1 MDHEN and CDR2 SYDVKM. With 5 bases clipped from V and 5 bases from J, the junction kept 3 bases outside the gene matches.

This chain uses TRBV5-8 with TRBJ2-5, with 9 nucleotides matching TRBD1. This CDR3 is 17 amino acids long. Germline CDR1 SGHTS, CDR2 YDEGEE. The junction had 11 bases not matched to a gene; V was cut back by 0 bases and J by 5 bases. The CDR3 DNA reads TGTGCCAGCAGCTTGGTAACTACAGGGGGCGCAGGGGAGACCCAGTACTTC. As protein: CASSLVTTGGAGETQYF. Full variable domain (missing parts from reference TRBV5-8 and TRBJ2-5): EAGVTQSPTHLIKTRGQQATLRCSPISGHTSVYWYQQALGLGLQFLLWYDEGEERNRGNFPPRFSGRQFPNYSSELNVNALELEDSALYLCASSLVTTGGAGETQYFGPGTRLLVL.

This chain uses TRBV13 with TRBJ2-3, with D maybe TRBD1 (6 bases). The V and J ends lost 0 bases and 4 bases respectively, with 14 bases between them. Germline V gene sequence: CDR1 PRHDT, CDR2 FYEKMQ (reference sequence). There are 16 residues in the CDR3. The CDR3 sequence: CASSLGTGDRSDTQYF. CDR3 coding DNA: TGTGCCAGCAGCTTAGGGACAGGTGATCGATCAGATACGCAGTATTTT.

The V call is TRBV6-5, the J call TRBJ1-2, with TRBD1 identical over 10 bases. J was trimmed by 7 bases and V by 6 bases; bases with no gene match: 8. The CDR3 sequence is 14 residues long. Looked up from germline, CDR1 is MNHEY and CDR2 is SVGAGI. CDR3 in DNA: TGTGCCAGCAGGATGACAGGGGGCGAAGGTGGCTACACCTTC. Protein sequence: CASRMTGGEGGYTF.

CDR3 DNA sequence: TGTGCCAGCTCACCAAACTCCGGGACAGCGAACTCTGGAAACACCATATATTTT. It is translated as CASSPNSGTANSGNTIYF. The rearrangement uses TRBV18 and TRBJ1-3; 7 nucleotides line up with TRBD1. From germline, CDR1 is KGHSH and CDR2 LQKENI. Unmatched junction bases numbered 10, after V lost 2 bases and J lost 0 bases. The CDR3 covers 18 residues.

The chain is built from TRBV4-3 and TRBJ1-1; D perhaps matches TRBD1 (5 bases). V dropped 3 bases and J dropped 7 bases, with 18 bases sitting between them. Germline-derived CDR1 and CDR2 are LGHNA and YSLEER. This CDR3 is built from 15 residues. CDR3 residues: CASSHAFREGSEAFF. CDR3 bases: TGCGCCAGCAGCCACGCTTTCAGGGAAGGTAGTGAAGCTTTCTTT.

The chain recombines TRBV29-1 with TRBJ2-7; TRBD1 agrees at 9 bases. The germline CDR1 and CDR2 sequences are SQVTM and ANQGSEA. Trimming at V came to 6 bases and at J to 2 bases, leaving 11 bases not matched to a gene. The CDR3 contains 15 residues. This chain's CDR3 is CSVALGTGFAYEQYF. The CDR3 DNA reads TGCAGCGTAGCCCTCGGGACAGGGTTTGCCTACGAGCAGTACTTC.

The rearrangement links TRBV5-1 to TRBJ1-5, with D possibly TRBD1 on 5 matching bases. Trimming removed 8 bases from V and 5 bases from J, with 17 bases in between. This CDR3 spans 14 amino acids. Germline V gene sequence: CDR1 SGHRS, CDR2 YFSETQ. As DNA, the CDR3 is TGCGCCAGGGCGGGAGGGGTAAGGGATCAGCCCCAGCATTTT. Residues: CARAGGVRDQPQHF.

The V and J genes are TRBV2 and TRBJ1-2; D gene uncertain. CDR3 size: 12 residues. CDR1 is SNHLY and CDR2 is FYNNEI in the germline V gene. V lost 8 bases to trimming and J lost 6 bases, with 13 bases between them. DNA for the CDR3: TGTGCCAGCCTTAGGAGGCCGGATGGCTACACCTTC. This translates into CASLRRPDGYTF.

The chain combines TRBV19 with TRBJ1-1, with TRBD1 identical over 7 bases. CDR3 length: 16 residues. V dropped 7 bases and J dropped 1; count of bases not matched to a gene: 12. Germline-derived CDR1 and CDR2 are LNHDA and SQIVND (reference sequence). The CDR3 protein is CASTATGQAENTEAFF. CDR3 bases: TGTGCCAGTACCGCGACAGGGCAAGCCGAGAACACTGAAGCTTTCTTT.

The rearrangement uses TRBV6-6 and TRBJ2-7; perhaps TRBD2 as D (6 bases). Trimming took 5 bases from V and 1 from J, leaving 15 bases between them. CDR1 MNHNY and CDR2 SVGAGI come from the germline V gene (reference sequence). This CDR3 has 15 residues. DNA of the CDR3: TGTGCCAGCAGTATGGGGGGTGGGCGTTCCTACGAGCAGTACTTC. It is translated as CASSMGGGRSYEQYF.

DNA of the CDR3: TGTGCCAGCAGCTTTGGGACAGGGGGCCCCTACGAGCAGTACTTC. Its protein product is CASSFGTGGPYEQYF. V is TRBV7-2 and J is TRBJ2-7; TRBD1 matches at 12 bases. The CDR3 runs to 15 residues. The germline gives CDR1 SGHTA, CDR2 FQGNSA. V dropped 3 bases and J dropped 2; count of bases not matched to a gene: 2.

V is TRBV18 and J is TRBJ1-2; 8 bases line up with TRBD1. The length of the CDR3 is 14 residues. Germline lookup yields CDR1 KGHSH and CDR2 LQKENI. Trimming took 2 bases from V and 8 from J; bases not matched to a gene: 7. The DNA of the CDR3 is TGTGCCAGCTCACCATTGGACAGGGCAGGGGGCTACACCTTC. This translates into CASSPLDRAGGYTF.

This chain links TRBV6-6 with TRBJ1-1; perhaps TRBD1 as D (6 bases). In germline, CDR1 is MNHNY, CDR2 SVGAGI (reference sequence). V was clipped by 0 bases and J by 14 bases, with 13 bases between them. This CDR3 contains 12 residues. The CDR3 loop reads CASSYSHRDVFF. As DNA, the CDR3 is TGTGCCAGCAGTTACTCGCACAGGGACGTCTTCTTT.

The CDR3 spells CASSLSVKLADSYNEQFF. The CDR3 region has the DNA TGTGCCAGCAGCTTGTCAGTTAAACTAGCGGACTCCTACAATGAGCAGTTCTTC. The gene calls are TRBV5-6 and TRBJ2-1; 8 nucleotides agree with TRBD2. Per germline, CDR1 SGHDT and CDR2 YYEEEE. The V gene end was trimmed by 1 base and the J gene end by 0 bases; junction bases not matched to a gene: 9. The CDR3 runs to 18 residues.

The rearrangement links TRBV14 to TRBJ1-4; a possible D gene is TRBD1 (5 bases). The CDR3 extends over 15 amino acids. Germline CDR1 is SGHDN and CDR2 is FVKESK. V lost 6 bases to trimming and J lost 8 bases, with 19 bases between them. The CDR3 DNA is TGTGCCAGCAGTCTAGGGCGGGGCCCAGCGGAAAAACTGTTTTTT. Protein sequence: CASSLGRGPAEKLFF.

The V gene is TRBV9, the J gene TRBJ1-1; 9 bases agree with TRBD1. The CDR3 is made up of 16 amino acids. Trimming cost V 0 bases and J 0 bases; bases outside gene matches: 3. Looked up from germline, CDR1 is SGDLS and CDR2 is YYNGEE. The CDR3 nucleotides read TGTGCCAGCAGCGTAGGGACAGGGGACATGAACACTGAAGCTTTCTTT. This codes for CASSVGTGDMNTEAFF.

The chain employs TRBV7-2 and TRBJ2-3; TRBD2 might be the D (5 bases). The CDR3 loop spans 12 amino acids. The germline CDR1 and CDR2 sequences are SGHTA and FQGNSA. Trimming took off 6 bases at V and 7 bases at J, with 11 bases between the two ends. CDR3 in DNA: TGTGCCAGCAGGGAGGCCATGAATACGCAGTATTTT. Translating gives CASREAMNTQYF.

The chain uses TRBV6-5 and TRBJ2-5, with 13 bases matching TRBD2. Germline trimming cut 4 bases from V and 7 bases from J; bases unmatched to any gene: 3. Germline CDR1 and CDR2: MNHEY and SVGAGI. The CDR3 runs 14 residues. The DNA of the CDR3 is TGTGCCAGCAGTTTCGGGACTAGCGGGGCGACCCAGTACTTC. It specifies CASSFGTSGATQYF.

The chain combines TRBV7-3 with TRBJ2-1; the D is unclear. CDR1 is SGHTA, CDR2 FQGTGA, per germline. The length of the CDR3 is 16 residues. Trimming stripped 4 bases from V and 2 bases from J, with 15 bases between. The chain's CDR3 is CASSSIAGSTYNEQFF. The CDR3 region has the DNA TGTGCCAGCAGCTCGATAGCCGGCTCAACCTACAATGAGCAGTTCTTC.

J is TRBJ2-7 and V is TRBV6-5; 8 positions match TRBD2. CDR1 and CDR2 (germline): MNHEY, SVGAGI. J was trimmed by 2 bases and V by 0 bases; bases with no gene match: 3. The CDR3 is 15 amino acids. CDR3: CASSYSGGAPYEQYF. The CDR3 DNA follows: TGTGCCAGCAGTTACTCCGGGGGGGCCCCCTACGAGCAGTACTTC.